This TCR beta chain was recovered during a study of blood T cell repertoires in COVID-19. On the study more broadly: Samples came from the United States, Italy and Spain, spanning acute and convalescent COVID-19. The cDNA or gDNA used as material had been derived from T cells, B-cell-depleted T cells, or PBMCs.

There are 16 residues in the CDR3. In the original analysis: For nucleated cells, counts were estimated from reference gene primer amplification. Libraries were prepared by immunoSEQ multiplex PCR; TCRdb keeps only in-frame clonotypes and omits some of them. V, J and clone size reflect that table, while D and trimming were determined from the DNA. The table has a few hundred thousand clones, roughly 88% seen once. Seattle researchers signed up patients amid active infection and tracked them longitudinally. This sequence was found in a woman aged 30 to 39 with COVID-19, enrolled during active disease. The genes are TRBV21-1 and TRBJ1-1; the D call in the table, TRBD1, was not verified against the DNA. TRBV21-1 is given as a pseudogene. The sample consisted of peripheral blood. Here the CDR3 DNA reads TGTGCCAGCAGCACAACAAACAGGGGAAGGAACACTGAAGCTTTCTTT. Its protein is CASSTTNRGRNTEAFF.